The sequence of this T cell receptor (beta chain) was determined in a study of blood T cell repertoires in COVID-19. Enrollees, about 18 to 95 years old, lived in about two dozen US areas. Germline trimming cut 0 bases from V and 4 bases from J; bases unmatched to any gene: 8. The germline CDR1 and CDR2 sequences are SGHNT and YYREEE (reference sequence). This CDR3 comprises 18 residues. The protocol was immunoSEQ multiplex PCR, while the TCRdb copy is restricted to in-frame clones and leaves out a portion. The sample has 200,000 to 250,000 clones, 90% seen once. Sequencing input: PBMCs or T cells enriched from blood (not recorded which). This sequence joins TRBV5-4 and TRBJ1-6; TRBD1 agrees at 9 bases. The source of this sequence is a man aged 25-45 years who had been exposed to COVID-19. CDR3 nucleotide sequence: TGTGCCAGCAGCTTGGGTGGGACAGGGCAATCGTATAATTCACCCCTCCACTTT. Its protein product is CASSLGGTGQSYNSPLHF.